This T cell receptor (beta chain) derives from a study of cytomegalovirus exposure and HLA in healthy donors. Study details: Prior work identified around 120 million unique TCR beta sequences in roughly 190 million T cells. Some 85 million unique TCRs from HLA-typed donors were held in an early data release. Study conclusions and caveats: For most subjects, TCR beta sequences were reported to predict HLA-A and HLA-B alleles with accuracy. It was reported in a later analysis that an Asian-associated ancestry cluster showed fewer N-insertions than the 666-donor mean.

Per germline, CDR1 SGHRS and CDR2 YFSETQ. CDR3 size: 14 residues. V was clipped by 0 bases and J by 1 base, with 7 bases between them. In the case of this clone: Antigen unknown. This specimen includes other DNA sequences encoding the same CDR3.

A multiplex PCR was run with 60 Vbeta primers and 13 Jbeta primers. Data came from immunoSEQ multiplex PCR; TCRdb stores just in-frame clones and leaves some out. The repertoire has over 100,000 clones, 80% to 85% of them found once; the top ten carry approximately 8.1%. The chain joins TRBV5-1 to TRBJ1-1; D call uncertain. The sample was PBMCs. The TCR was taken from a woman in her forties or fifties in good health and CMV-seropositive. The CDR3 DNA is TGCGCCAGCAGCTTGGTGAGTGGGAACACTGAAGCTTTCTTT. Its translation: CASSLVSGNTEAFF.